A single sample is the source of the 10 T cell receptor beta chains below, sequenced in a study of blood T cell repertoires in COVID-19. Clones were sequenced by immunoSEQ multiplex PCR, and TCRdb holds only the in-frame ones, with some missing. Among 90,000 or so clones listed, approximately 92% were seen once. The sequencing input was peripheral blood. The receptors stem from a woman older than 75 with active COVID-19.

This chain connects TRBV5-4 to TRBJ2-3; D possibly corresponds to TRBD2 (6 bases). V lost 2 bases, J lost 8 bases, and 15 bases lay in between. The germline V gene encodes CDR1 SGHNT and CDR2 YYREEE (reference sequence). This CDR3 has 14 amino acids. The CDR3 sequence: CASSFRGAQGTQYF. The CDR3 nucleotides are TGTGCCAGCAGCTTTCGCGGGGCCCAGGGTACGCAGTATTTT.

This clone appeared a few times. V gene TRBV7-9 combines with J gene TRBJ1-1; D may be TRBD1 (5 bases). The CDR3 length is 12 residues. Looked up from germline, CDR1 is SEHNR and CDR2 is FQNEAQ (reference sequence). As DNA, the CDR3 is TGTGCTATTGCGGGACCCGGGATTTGGGCTTTCTTT. Protein product: CAIAGPGIWAFF.

In the case of this clone: The same CDR3 also results from other DNA sequences found in this sample. CDR3 bases: TGCGCCAGCAGCTCGGGGACAGGTTCAAACTATGGCTACACCTTC. Its protein product is CASSSGTGSNYGYTF. The chain is built from TRBV5-1 and TRBJ1-2; 8 bases match TRBD1. The CDR3 sequence is 15 residues long. The trim removed 3 bases at V and 2 bases at J, leaving 6 bases unmatched. Germline CDR1 and CDR2: SGHRS and YFSETQ.

The count of this clone is one. The chain has TRBV30 and TRBJ1-2; tentative D call: TRBD1 (6 bases). The length of the CDR3 is 13 residues. V was cut by 8 bases and J by 3 bases, with 16 bases left in between. From germline, CDR1 is GTSNPN and CDR2 SVGIG (reference sequence). Here the CDR3 DNA reads TGTGCCGCCTACCGGGGGGCCGACTATGGCTACACCTTC. It is translated as CAAYRGADYGYTF.

The chain is built from TRBV29-1 and TRBJ2-1; D is undetermined. This CDR3 is 13 amino acids long. Germline CDR1 reads SQVTM; CDR2 reads ANQGSEA. V lost 4 bases, J lost 3 bases, and 10 bases lay in between. CDR3 in amino acids: CSVATSSYNEQFF. Here the CDR3 DNA reads TGCAGCGTTGCCACCTCCAGCTACAATGAGCAGTTCTTC.

CDR3 sequence reads: CASSPRPAGSYNEQFF. The DNA of the CDR3 is TGTGCCAGCTCCCCCAGGCCAGCGGGGTCCTACAATGAGCAGTTCTTC. The V call is TRBV18, the J call TRBJ2-1; 7 nucleotides match TRBD2. CDR1 and CDR2 from the germline V gene are KGHSH and LQKENI. V gave up 6 bases and J gave up 1 base; unmatched junction bases: 9. The CDR3 is 16 amino acids.

This sequence joins TRBV28 and TRBJ2-2, with 11 bases fitting TRBD2. The CDR3 is 20 amino acids. V gave up 5 bases and J gave up 6 bases; unmatched junction bases: 20. Germline CDR1 is MDHEN and CDR2 is SYDVKM. The CDR3 reads CASSSHRDRSASGRPGELFF. DNA for the CDR3: TGTGCCAGCAGTAGCCACCGGGACAGGTCAGCTAGCGGGAGGCCCGGGGAGCTGTTTTTT.

The chain links TRBV21-1 to TRBJ1-4; the table's D call TRBD1 went unverified against the DNA. TRBV21-1 has pseudogene status. The CDR3 is made up of 17 amino acids. The CDR3 nucleotides are TGTGCCAGCAACCCCGGGACAGGAAACCTTTTCGGTGAAAAACTGTTTTTT. Its translation is CASNPGTGNLFGEKLFF.

This chain connects TRBV15 to TRBJ1-3; 7 positions agree with TRBD1. J lost 2 bases, V lost 0 bases, and 1 base had no gene match. This CDR3 has 15 amino acids. Per the germline V gene, CDR1 is LNHNV and CDR2 is YYDKDF (reference sequence). In DNA, the CDR3 is TGTGCCACCAGCAGAGAGGGACAGCCTGGAAACACCATATATTTT. It translates to CATSREGQPGNTIYF.

The rearrangement links TRBV28 to TRBJ1-2; D may be TRBD1 (5 bases). Germline V gene lookup returns CDR1 MDHEN and CDR2 SYDVKM. Trimming took off 6 bases at V and 4 bases at J, with 15 bases between the two ends. This CDR3 has 14 amino acids. The CDR3 region is CASSPRSGAYGYTF. The CDR3 DNA reads as TGTGCCAGCAGCCCCAGAAGCGGGGCCTATGGCTACACCTTC.